This T cell receptor (beta chain) was obtained from a study of cytomegalovirus exposure and HLA in healthy donors. Turning to the study itself: Out of roughly 200 million T cells, an earlier analysis found about 100 million unique TCR beta sequences in total. General study results and limits: Apparent HLA restriction characterized most CMV-associated TCR beta chains in a later analysis.

Of note for this clone: Its target is not known.

The PCR made use of 60 Vbeta and 13 Jbeta primers. Assay: immunoSEQ multiplex PCR; the TCRdb copy retains only in-frame clones and omits some. Of over 150,000 clones in the sample, around four fifths are singletons; the top ten hold 1.3%. V dropped 3 bases and J dropped 3; count of bases not matched to a gene: 17. Germline CDR1 is MGHDK and CDR2 is SYGVNS. The CDR3 contains 18 residues. The receptor was isolated from a woman aged 50 to 60 in good health and CMV-seronegative. The sample comprised PBMCs. V usage is TRBV25-1 and J usage is TRBJ2-7, with 7 positions matching TRBD1. The CDR3 coding sequence is TGTGCCAGCAGTGAGGATATTGGCGAGGGGGCAAGGGTCTACGAGCAGTACTTC. Encoded protein: CASSEDIGEGARVYEQYF.